What follows are 29 T cell receptor beta chains derived from one specimen sequenced in a study of T cell repertoires in ileal Crohn's disease. Libraries were prepared by immunoSEQ multiplex PCR; TCRdb keeps only in-frame clonotypes and omits some of them. Altogether more than 25,000 clones are present, roughly 75% being singletons, with the ten largest covering over 15%. The sequencing sample was made of ileal tissue. The receptors here all came from an adult with Crohn's disease.

This clone appeared a few times. The V and J genes are TRBV19 and TRBJ2-1; D unclear. V was trimmed by 1 base and J by 0 bases, leaving 7 bases between them. Per germline, CDR1 LNHDA and CDR2 SQIVND (reference sequence). The CDR3 has 15 residues. The CDR3 region is CASSIGLSSYNEQFF. Here the CDR3 DNA reads TGTGCCAGTAGTATAGGCCTAAGCTCCTACAATGAGCAGTTCTTC. The full variable domain, its missing parts supplied by reference TRBV19 and TRBJ2-1, is DGGITQSPKYLFRKEGQNVTLSCEQNLNHDAMYWYRQDPGQGLRLIYYSQIVNDFQKGDIAEGYSVSREKKESFPLTVTSAQKNPTAFYLCASSIGLSSYNEQFFGPGTRLTVL.

This rearrangement joins TRBV5-1 to TRBJ1-1; D gene uncertain. Germline loops: CDR1 SGHRS, CDR2 YFSETQ. The CDR3 loop spans 15 amino acids. Trimming took off 0 bases at V and 1 base at J, with 10 bases between the two ends. The CDR3 bases are TGCGCCAGCAGCTTGGCTGGGCGGGCGAACACTGAAGCTTTCTTT. Its protein product is CASSLAGRANTEAFF.

This sequence joins TRBV4-2 and TRBJ2-1; 8 nucleotides match TRBD2. With 3 bases clipped from V and 4 bases from J, the junction kept 8 bases outside the gene matches. Looked up from germline, CDR1 is LGHNA and CDR2 is YNFKEQ. CDR3 length: 16 amino acids. The CDR3 DNA reads TGTGCCAGCAGCCAGAGCGGGGGATTAGGATACAATGAGCAGTTCTTC. Its protein is CASSQSGGLGYNEQFF.

This clone was seen a few times. The V gene is TRBV7-9, the J gene TRBJ2-1, with D possibly being TRBD2 (5 bases). CDR3 length: 14 amino acids. Trimming removed 2 bases at V and 8 bases at J, with 13 bases between. Germline CDR1 and CDR2: SEHNR and FQNEAQ (reference sequence). CDR3 sequence (DNA): TGTGCCAGCAGCTTATCGGCAGGAGGCGATGAGCAGTTCTTC. Protein sequence: CASSLSAGGDEQFF.

J is TRBJ2-1 and V is TRBV25-1, with 8 bases that match TRBD2. J was trimmed by 9 bases and V by 4 bases; bases with no gene match: 11. The CDR3 contains 15 residues. Germline CDR1 and CDR2: MGHDK and SYGVNS. The CDR3, as DNA: TGTGCCAGCAGTGCCCCGGGACTAGGGCATGGTGAGCAGTTCTTC. This translates into CASSAPGLGHGEQFF.

The chain joins TRBV20-1 to TRBJ2-7, with TRBD1 matching 7 bases. This CDR3 contains 11 residues. Germline lookup yields CDR1 DFQATT and CDR2 SNEGSKA (reference sequence). The DNA of the CDR3 is TGCAGCGCCAACAGGGGCGGCGAGCAGTACTTC. Protein sequence: CSANRGGEQYF.

The count of this clone is one. The gene calls are TRBV27 and TRBJ2-7, with 7 bases matching TRBD2. Per the germline V gene, CDR1 is MNHEY and CDR2 is SMNVEV (reference sequence). The length of the CDR3 is 15 residues. J was trimmed by 8 bases and V by 5 bases; bases with no gene match: 15. This chain's CDR3 is CASSASGTTSPKQYF. The CDR3, as DNA: TGTGCCAGCAGTGCCTCCGGGACTACGTCCCCCAAGCAGTACTTC.

This clone was seen more than once but under ten times. The chain employs TRBV5-6 and TRBJ1-2; 8 bases are shared with TRBD1. CDR1 and CDR2 (germline): SGHDT, YYEEEE. CDR3 size: 14 residues. Unmatched junction bases numbered 5, after V lost 2 bases and J lost 5 bases. For the CDR3, the DNA is TGTGCCAGCAGCTTAAACAGGGGGAGGTATGGCTACACCTTC. The encoded protein is CASSLNRGRYGYTF.

The rearrangement joins TRBV19 to TRBJ1-3; 8 nucleotides line up with TRBD1. This CDR3 has 14 residues. CDR1 is LNHDA, CDR2 SQIVND, per germline (reference sequence). V dropped 7 bases and J dropped 2; count of bases not matched to a gene: 4. The CDR3 is CASIPDRAGNTIYF. CDR3 bases: TGTGCCAGTATCCCGGACAGGGCTGGAAACACCATATATTTT.

The chain joins TRBV29-1 to TRBJ1-1; the match to TRBD1 covers 9 bases. The V gene's germline CDR1 is SQVTM and CDR2 ANQGSEA. Trimming cost V 7 bases and J 0 bases; bases outside gene matches: 18. This CDR3 has 18 residues. The CDR3 nucleotides are TGCAGCGCCGTCGGGACCGGGACAGGGATACTCATGAACACTGAAGCTTTCTTT. This gives the protein CSAVGTGTGILMNTEAFF.

The chain joins TRBV16 to TRBJ1-1; unclear D gene. The germline CDR1 and CDR2 sequences are KGHSY and FQNENV. The CDR3 length is 14 residues. Trimming stripped 1 base from V and 1 base from J, with 7 bases between. This chain's CDR3 is CASSQFPGNTEAFF. In DNA form, the CDR3 reads TGTGCCAGCAGCCAATTTCCAGGGAACACTGAAGCTTTCTTT.

V is TRBV27 and J is TRBJ2-5, with 8 bases matching TRBD1. Germline CDR1 and CDR2: MNHEY and SMNVEV (reference sequence). The CDR3 sequence is 13 residues long. J gave up 5 bases and V 7 bases, and 6 bases lay outside the gene matches. CDR3 bases: TGTGCCAGCACCAAGAGACAGGGGGAGACCCAGTACTTC. It translates to CASTKRQGETQYF.

This chain connects TRBV7-2 to TRBJ2-5; 9 nucleotides line up with TRBD1. V shed 1 base, J shed 4 bases, and the junction held 4 bases outside the gene matches. The CDR3 totals 15 residues. Germline CDR1 SGHTA, CDR2 FQGNSA. The CDR3 DNA reads TGTGCCAGCAGCTTAGGACAGGGGGGTACAGAGACCCAGTACTTC. It specifies CASSLGQGGTETQYF.

The V and J genes are TRBV7-9 and TRBJ1-2; D not certain. The germline gives CDR1 SEHNR, CDR2 FQNEAQ (reference sequence). The CDR3 sequence is 12 residues long. Deletions cut 5 bases from V and 3 bases from J, with 7 bases between. CDR3 in amino acids: CASSMTYYGYTF. DNA for the CDR3: TGTGCCAGCAGCATGACTTACTATGGCTACACCTTC.

CDR3 residues: CASSLALGEVETQYF. CDR3 coding DNA: TGTGCCAGCAGCTTAGCCCTGGGAGAAGTTGAGACCCAGTACTTC. This sequence joins TRBV11-2 and TRBJ2-5, with D perhaps matching TRBD2 (5 bases). Germline V gene sequence: CDR1 SGHAT, CDR2 FQNNGV. Trimming pared 1 base from V and 5 bases from J, leaving 14 bases between. This CDR3 has 15 residues.

This chain joins TRBV18 and TRBJ1-1; D may be TRBD1 (6 bases). Germline V gene sequence: CDR1 KGHSH, CDR2 LQKENI. The length of the CDR3 is 14 residues. Trimming stripped 8 bases from V and 8 bases from J, with 21 bases between. In DNA form, the CDR3 reads TGTGCCAGCACCCCTACAGGGTATATTCAGGAAGCTTTCTTT. As protein: CASTPTGYIQEAFF.

The CDR3 protein is CASSTEGGYTEAFF. The CDR3 DNA sequence: TGTGCCAGCAGCACGGAGGGAGGTTACACTGAAGCTTTCTTT. The V and J genes are TRBV7-3 and TRBJ1-1; no clear D. CDR1 SGHTA and CDR2 FQGTGA come from the germline V gene. V lost 5 bases and J 3 bases, leaving 13 bases between the germline ends. The CDR3 runs to 14 residues.

The genes are TRBV6-1 and TRBJ2-1; 7 nucleotides line up with TRBD2. Trimming cost V 4 bases and J 7 bases; bases outside gene matches: 13. The germline V gene encodes CDR1 MNHNS and CDR2 SASEGT. The CDR3 extends over 16 amino acids. The CDR3 protein is CASSAMAGVVYNEQFF. The CDR3 nucleotides are TGTGCCAGCAGTGCCATGGCGGGGGTGGTATATAATGAGCAGTTCTTC.

The rearrangement joins TRBV5-1 to TRBJ2-7, with 11 bases aligning to TRBD1. CDR1 and CDR2 (germline): SGHRS, YFSETQ. The junction had 3 bases not matched to a gene; V was cut back by 4 bases and J by 6 bases. The CDR3 totals 13 residues. CDR3 sequence (DNA): TGCGCCAGCAGCGTGGACAGGGGGCTCGAGCAGTACTTC. It codes for CASSVDRGLEQYF.

V gene TRBV4-1 combines with J gene TRBJ2-7; TRBD2 agrees at 10 bases. With 1 base clipped from V and 0 bases from J, the junction kept 3 bases outside the gene matches. Per germline, CDR1 MGHRA and CDR2 YSYEKL. This CDR3 is built from 16 residues. This CDR3 reads CASSQGAGGLSYEQYF. In nucleotides, the CDR3 is TGCGCCAGCAGCCAAGGAGCGGGAGGGCTCTCCTACGAGCAGTACTTC.

V gene TRBV5-1 combines with J gene TRBJ2-3, with D possibly being TRBD2 (5 bases). Between the trimmed V and J ends, which lost 5 bases and 0 bases, there was a span of 10 bases. Germline CDR1 is SGHRS and CDR2 is YFSETQ. The CDR3 totals 14 residues. CDR3 DNA: TGCGCCAGCAGTGTAGCGTTTAGCACAGATACGCAGTATTTT. Protein: CASSVAFSTDTQYF.

This clone was recorded only once. The rearrangement uses TRBV6-1 and TRBJ2-3, with D hard to call. The CDR3 covers 15 residues. V was cut by 1 base and J by 2 bases, with 10 bases left in between. CDR1 is MNHNS, CDR2 SASEGT, per germline. CDR3 amino acids: CASSEGNHYTDTQYF. The CDR3 DNA reads as TGTGCCAGCAGTGAAGGTAACCACTACACAGATACGCAGTATTTT.

The chain combines TRBV29-1 with TRBJ2-7; D is ambiguous. Trimming took 7 bases from V and 4 from J, leaving 11 bases between them. The CDR3 is made up of 11 amino acids. The V gene's germline CDR1 is SQVTM and CDR2 ANQGSEA. This chain's CDR3 is CSATPFYEQYF. The CDR3 nucleotides are TGCAGCGCTACCCCTTTTTACGAGCAGTACTTC.

The gene calls are TRBV2 and TRBJ2-1; 8 positions agree with TRBD2. Per the germline V gene, CDR1 is SNHLY and CDR2 is FYNNEI. The CDR3 is 16 residues long. Losses at the gene ends were 7 bases for V and 0 bases for J; bases not matched to a gene: 8. DNA of the CDR3: TGTGCCAGCATTCGTAGCGGGGATGGCTCCTACAATGAGCAGTTCTTC. Amino acids: CASIRSGDGSYNEQFF.

This clone was found once. The chain employs TRBV29-1 and TRBJ2-2; no firm D call. The germline V gene has CDR1 SQVTM and CDR2 ANQGSEA. V was trimmed by 4 bases and J by 5 bases, leaving 11 bases between them. The CDR3 is 13 amino acids. The CDR3 protein is CSVGGSGTGELFF. CDR3 in DNA: TGCAGCGTTGGCGGTTCCGGGACCGGGGAGCTGTTTTTT.

In its sample, this clone was seen a few times. This chain connects TRBV11-3 to TRBJ2-7, with TRBD1 as a possible D gene (6 bases). Germline V gene data show CDR1 as SGHNT and CDR2 as YENEEA. The CDR3 totals 14 residues. Between the trimmed V and J ends, which lost 5 bases and 2 bases, there was a span of 13 bases. The CDR3 DNA reads as TGTGCCAGCAGCACCCGACAGGCTCCCTACGAGCAGTACTTC. Its translation: CASSTRQAPYEQYF.

This chain links TRBV27 with TRBJ2-4; a weak D match, TRBD1 (6 bases). The CDR3 extends over 13 amino acids. Trimming took 10 bases from V and 4 from J, leaving 14 bases between them. In germline, CDR1 is MNHEY, CDR2 SMNVEV (reference sequence). Here the CDR3 reads CATLDRDKNIQYF. The DNA for the CDR3 is TGTGCCACCTTGGACAGAGATAAAAACATTCAGTACTTC.

The rearrangement joins TRBV5-4 to TRBJ1-1; the D gene is possibly TRBD1 (5 bases). V lost 3 bases and J lost 1, with 10 bases in between. This CDR3 is built from 14 residues. CDR1 SGHNT and CDR2 YYREEE come from the germline V gene (reference sequence). Here the CDR3 reads CASSSPRGNTEAFF. The CDR3, as DNA: TGTGCCAGCAGCTCTCCAAGGGGGAACACTGAAGCTTTCTTT.

The rearrangement uses TRBV9 and TRBJ1-6; no clear D. The V end was cut by 1 base, the J end by 6 bases, with 8 bases between. The CDR3 contains 14 residues. Germline-derived CDR1 and CDR2 are SGDLS and YYNGEE. The DNA for the CDR3 is TGTGCCAGCAGCGTATCCGGGATTAATTCACCCCTCCACTTT. Its protein is CASSVSGINSPLHF.